The rows below give T cell receptor beta chains drawn from one sample of a study of cytomegalovirus exposure and HLA in healthy donors. Profiled with immunoSEQ multiplex PCR; TCRdb holds only in-frame clones, not every one. The sample shows 200,000 to 250,000 clones, more than 75% of them seen only once. Material: PBMCs. The receptors were sampled from a woman in her thirties or forties in good health and CMV-seropositive. CDR3s include the opening cysteine and the closing phenylalanine or tryptophan. Fields, in order: CDR3 protein, CDR3 DNA, J gene, clone size, D gene, V gene. A D gene is named only where the DNA matches it firmly. Rows give clone size only sometimes, using once, few, many, or a class for an expanded clone.

CASIPDSSYEQYF,TGTGCCAGCATCCCGGACAGCTCCTACGAGCAGTACTTC,TRBJ2-7,.,.,TRBV7-9
CASRVGQVNQPQHF,TGTGCCAGCAGGGTAGGACAGGTCAATCAGCCCCAGCATTTT,TRBJ1-5,.,TRBD1,TRBV27
CASSTLQGIHGYTF,TGTGCCAGCAGCACATTACAGGGAATCCATGGCTACACCTTC,TRBJ1-2,once,.,TRBV2
CASSSLPSNQPQHF,TGTGCCAGCAGCTCCCTCCCCTCCAATCAGCCCCAGCATTTT,TRBJ1-5,.,.,TRBV7-6
CASSYEGSYGYTF,TGTGCCAGCAGTTACGAAGGGAGCTATGGCTACACCTTC,TRBJ1-2,.,.,TRBV6-6
CASSLGGTSTDTQYF,TGCGCCAGCAGCTTGGGTGGGACTAGCACAGATACGCAGTATTTT,TRBJ2-3,.,.,TRBV5-1
CSVGLGQGGYTF,TGCAGCGTCGGCCTCGGACAGGGTGGCTACACCTTC,TRBJ1-2,.,TRBD1,TRBV29-1
CASSLGQGQETQYF,TGCGCCAGCAGCTTGGGACAGGGCCAAGAGACCCAGTACTTC,TRBJ2-5,few,TRBD1,TRBV5-1
CASSTGRSSGNTIYF,TGTGCCAGCAGCACAGGACGGAGCTCTGGAAACACCATATATTTT,TRBJ1-3,.,.,TRBV11-2
CASSVAWGGTYEQYF,TGTGCCAGCAGCGTAGCTTGGGGGGGCACGTACGAGCAGTACTTC,TRBJ2-7,.,.,TRBV9
CATLMGPSGGYTF,TGTGCCACCCTCATGGGCCCGTCGGGGGGCTACACCTTC,TRBJ1-2,.,.,TRBV6-6
CASIRKRLREQYF,TGTGCCAGCATCCGTAAGCGACTACGAGAGCAGTACTTC,TRBJ2-5,.,.,TRBV5-8
CASSSLTGASYEQYF,TGTGCCAGCAGTTCTCTGACAGGGGCGTCCTACGAGCAGTACTTC,TRBJ2-7,once,TRBD1,TRBV11-3
CASSSDPPGTQYF,TGTGCCAGCAGCTCCGATCCGCCGGGGACGCAGTATTTT,TRBJ2-3,.,.,TRBV7-3
CASRGTGGESNYGYTF,TGTGCCAGTAGAGGGACGGGGGGAGAAAGTAACTATGGCTACACCTTC,TRBJ1-2,.,.,TRBV19
CASSPNVPAGKDEQYF,TGTGCCAGCTCACCCAATGTCCCTGCAGGGAAGGACGAGCAGTACTTC,TRBJ2-7,.,.,TRBV18
CASSQEASGQGADTEAFF,TGCGCCAGCAGCCAAGAGGCGTCTGGGCAGGGGGCGGACACTGAAGCTTTCTTT,TRBJ1-1,.,TRBD1,TRBV4-1
CASSSWETGERRGYTF,TGTGCCAGCAGTTCTTGGGAGACAGGGGAAAGAAGAGGCTACACCTTC,TRBJ1-2,.,TRBD1,TRBV25-1
CATSDRRTAKRGDQPQHF,TGTGCCACTTCCGACCGAAGGACGGCAAAGCGGGGAGATCAGCCCCAGCATTTT,TRBJ1-5,.,.,TRBV10-3
CASSLTGGLYTPLHF,TGTGCCAGCAGCTTGACAGGGGGCCTTTATACCCCCCTCCACTTT,TRBJ1-6,.,TRBD1,TRBV7-2
CASSVLTDRSTDTQYF,TGTGCCAGCAGTGTCCTGACAGACCGTAGCACAGATACGCAGTATTTT,TRBJ2-3,.,.,TRBV6-1
CASSVQRGTSTDTQYF,TGTGCCAGCAGCGTCCAGCGTGGAACTAGCACAGATACGCAGTATTTT,TRBJ2-3,.,.,TRBV7-2
CASSLYTGVVGRETQYF,TGTGCCAGCAGCTTATACACAGGGGTTGTAGGGAGAGAGACCCAGTACTTC,TRBJ2-5,.,TRBD1,TRBV5-6
CASSPPAGSKNIQYF,TGTGCCAGCAGCCCCCCTGCAGGATCCAAAAACATTCAGTACTTC,TRBJ2-4,.,.,TRBV5-6
CASSSTSGVLGEQFF,TGTGCCAGCAGTTCGACTAGCGGGGTCTTGGGAGAGCAGTTCTTC,TRBJ2-1,.,TRBD2,TRBV6-5
CAWSPLGAASSYEQYF,TGTGCCTGGAGTCCCCTGGGGGCAGCGAGCTCCTACGAGCAGTACTTC,TRBJ2-7,.,.,TRBV30
CASSLDGGSPLHF,TGTGCCAGCAGCTTAGACGGAGGGTCACCCCTCCACTTT,TRBJ1-6,.,.,TRBV11-3
CASSLRGPGNEQFF,TGTGCCAGCAGCTTGCGTGGGCCAGGCAATGAGCAGTTCTTC,TRBJ2-1,.,.,TRBV11-3
CASSLGGLAGSSYEQYF,TGCGCCAGCAGCTTGGGGGGACTAGCGGGGAGCTCCTACGAGCAGTACTTC,TRBJ2-7,.,TRBD2,TRBV5-1
CASSLGSGAETEAFF,TGCGCCAGCAGCTTGGGTTCAGGGGCGGAAACTGAAGCTTTCTTT,TRBJ1-1,.,.,TRBV5-1
CASSVGGGPREQYF,TGTGCCAGCAGCGTTGGGGGAGGGCCTCGGGAGCAGTACTTC,TRBJ2-7,.,TRBD2,TRBV7-2
CASLTPGQPNTGELFF,TGTGCCAGTCTAACCCCGGGACAACCGAACACCGGGGAGCTGTTTTTT,TRBJ2-2,once,.,TRBV12-1
CASSPRTSEGETQYF,TGCGCCAGCAGCCCAAGGACTAGCGAGGGAGAGACCCAGTACTTC,TRBJ2-5,.,TRBD2,TRBV5-1
CAGQSSTGTYGYTF,TGTGCCGGGCAGTCCTCTACAGGGACCTATGGCTACACCTTC,TRBJ1-2,.,.,TRBV30